These 28 T cell receptor beta chains came from one sample sequenced in a study of blood T cell repertoires in COVID-19. The repertoire was sequenced with immunoSEQ multiplex PCR; TCRdb's copy has only in-frame clones and lacks some. The profile covers 200,000 or so clones, with about 88% appearing a single time and roughly 2.5% taken by the ten largest. The sequenced material came from PBMCs or T cells enriched from blood (not recorded which). These receptors were collected from a woman aged 25 to 39 who had recovered from COVID-19.

The V and J genes are TRBV13 and TRBJ1-2; 9 bases are a match to TRBD1. The CDR3 runs to 14 residues. Germline V gene sequence: CDR1 PRHDT, CDR2 FYEKMQ (reference sequence). The ends lost 5 bases at V and 3 bases at J; junction bases unmatched: 4. CDR3 region: CASSPGQGDYGYTF. CDR3 DNA: TGTGCCAGCAGCCCGGGACAGGGCGACTATGGCTACACCTTC. Variable domain in full (rest from reference TRBV13 and TRBJ1-2): AAGVIQSPRHLIKEKRETATLKCYPIPRHDTVYWYQQGPGQDPQFLISFYEKMQSDKGSIPDRFSAQQFSDYHSELNMSSLELGDSALYFCASSPGQGDYGYTFGSGTRLTVV.

The genes are TRBV19 and TRBJ1-6; no reliable D call. The CDR3 contains 16 residues. Trimming removed 3 bases at V and 0 bases at J, with 9 bases between. The germline V gene has CDR1 LNHDA and CDR2 SQIVND (reference sequence). The DNA for the CDR3 is TGTGCCAGTAGTATGCGGCGGAGCTCCTATAATTCACCCCTCCACTTT. Amino acids: CASSMRRSSYNSPLHF.

This chain uses TRBV7-9 with TRBJ2-7; D is unclear. V shed 5 bases and J shed 3 bases, with 11 bases lying between them. Germline V gene data show CDR1 as SEHNR and CDR2 as FQNEAQ (reference sequence). The CDR3 is 13 residues long. The CDR3 DNA reads as TGTGCCAGCAGCCGCCGACACCTCTACGAGCAGTACTTC. This codes for CASSRRHLYEQYF.

This chain joins TRBV4-2 and TRBJ1-5; possible D gene TRBD1, 5 bases. This CDR3 region has 16 residues. V was pared by 1 base and J by 4 bases, with 14 bases between. Per germline, CDR1 LGHNA and CDR2 YNFKEQ. The chain's CDR3 is CASSQASGMGNQPQHF. As DNA, the CDR3 is TGTGCCAGCAGCCAAGCATCAGGGATGGGGAATCAGCCCCAGCATTTT.

This clone appeared a single time. The chain recombines TRBV3-1 (or the pseudogene TRBV3-2) with TRBJ1-3; TRBD1 is a possible D gene (5 bases). This CDR3 comprises 14 residues. Per the germline V gene, CDR1 is LGHDT and CDR2 is YNNKEL (reference sequence). Trimming took off 5 bases at V and 0 bases at J, with 8 bases between the two ends. For the CDR3, the DNA is TGTGCCAGCAGCTCAGGGCCCTCTGGAAACACCATATATTTT. Translation gives CASSSGPSGNTIYF.

This rearrangement joins TRBV4-3 to TRBJ1-1, with 8 bases that match TRBD1. The V segment lost 2 bases and the J segment 0 bases; nucleotides outside the gene matches: 5. The germline gives CDR1 LGHNA, CDR2 YSLEER. This CDR3 has 16 residues. CDR3 nucleotide sequence: TGCGCCAGCAGCCAACTGATGGGACAGGTGAACACTGAAGCTTTCTTT. Amino acid sequence: CASSQLMGQVNTEAFF.

This clone has just a few counts. The DNA for the CDR3 is TGCAGCGTTGAACTAAATCGGACAGCTAATCAGCCCCAGCATTTT. It codes for CSVELNRTANQPQHF. The chain links TRBV29-1 to TRBJ1-5, with D possibly TRBD1 on 6 matching bases. V was trimmed by 2 bases and J by 4 bases, leaving 15 bases between them. CDR3 size: 15 residues. CDR1 is SQVTM and CDR2 is ANQGSEA in the germline V gene. Full variable domain (missing parts from reference TRBV29-1 and TRBJ1-5): SAVISQKPSRDICQRGTSLTIQCQVDSQVTMMFWYRQQPGQSLTLIATANQGSEATYESGFVIDKFPISRPNLTFSTLTVSNMSPEDSSIYLCSVELNRTANQPQHFGDGTRLSIL.

The V and J genes are TRBV5-1 and TRBJ1-3; no clear D gene. The CDR3 length is 14 residues. CDR1 and CDR2 (germline): SGHRS, YFSETQ. The germline V and J ends were trimmed by 0 bases and 2 bases, with 6 bases remaining between them. The CDR3 loop is CASSLDSTGNTIYF. The CDR3 DNA reads as TGCGCCAGCAGCTTGGACAGCACTGGAAACACCATATATTTT.

The chain joins TRBV4-3 to TRBJ1-6, with D tentatively TRBD1 (6 bases). V was clipped by 0 bases and J by 5 bases, with 11 bases between them. The CDR3 totals 16 residues. CDR1 and CDR2 (germline): LGHNA, YSLEER. In nucleotides, the CDR3 is TGCGCCAGCAGCCAAGATCTGGCAGGGGATAATTCACCCCTCCACTTT. This sequence encodes CASSQDLAGDNSPLHF.

This clone was picked up one time. The gene calls are TRBV7-2 and TRBJ2-7; D uncertain. Germline loops: CDR1 SGHTA, CDR2 FQGNSA. There are 14 residues in the CDR3. V dropped 1 base and J dropped 2 bases, with 9 bases sitting between them. CDR3: CASSLDYRAYEQYF. DNA for the CDR3: TGTGCCAGCAGCTTAGATTACAGAGCCTACGAGCAGTACTTC.

The CDR3 loop is CASSLIGGQGETQYF. CDR3 sequence (DNA): TGTGCCAGCAGCTTAATAGGAGGGCAAGGGGAGACCCAGTACTTC. The rearrangement uses TRBV7-3 and TRBJ2-5; D possibly corresponds to TRBD2 (6 bases). Germline lookup yields CDR1 SGHTA and CDR2 FQGTGA. CDR3 length equals 15 residues. V was shortened by 1 base and J by 5 bases, with 14 bases between the two germline ends.

This clone was recorded only once. V and J are TRBV11-2 and TRBJ2-3; a possible D gene is TRBD1 (6 bases). CDR1 is SGHAT, CDR2 FQNNGV, per germline. Trimming took 5 bases from V and 2 from J, leaving 14 bases between them. CDR3 length: 15 residues. CDR3 amino acids: CASSPRTVYTDTQYF. The CDR3 DNA follows: TGTGCCAGCAGCCCAAGGACAGTGTACACAGATACGCAGTATTTT.

The chain is built from TRBV19 and TRBJ2-2; 9 nucleotides align to TRBD1. J lost 2 bases, V lost 4 bases, and 2 bases had no gene match. The CDR3 runs 15 residues. Germline V gene lookup returns CDR1 LNHDA and CDR2 SQIVND (reference sequence). CDR3 coding DNA: TGTGCCAGTAGTAGACAGGGGGTTAACACCGGGGAGCTGTTTTTT. Its protein is CASSRQGVNTGELFF.

V is TRBV5-8 and J is TRBJ1-5; tentatively, D is TRBD1 (6 bases). CDR3 size: 15 residues. The germline gives CDR1 SGHTS, CDR2 YDEGEE. V lost 0 bases to trimming and J lost 3 bases, with 10 bases between them. The CDR3, as DNA: TGTGCCAGCAGCTTGGGAGACAGGTCCAATCAGCCCCAGCATTTT. It codes for CASSLGDRSNQPQHF.

This chain connects TRBV7-2 to TRBJ1-1, with D perhaps TRBD1 (6 bases). Trimming took off 1 base at V and 8 bases at J, with 14 bases between the two ends. The CDR3 is made up of 14 amino acids. Looked up from germline, CDR1 is SGHTA and CDR2 is FQGNSA. The CDR3 protein is CASSLVGQGIEAFF. CDR3 DNA sequence: TGTGCCAGCAGCTTAGTTGGGCAGGGGATAGAAGCTTTCTTT.

CDR3 region: CASSGTGGAEAFF. The CDR3 region has the DNA TGCGCCAGCAGTGGTACAGGGGGCGCGGAAGCTTTCTTT. The chain joins TRBV10-2 to TRBJ1-1; TRBD1 matches 9 bases. The J segment lost 8 bases and the V segment lost 4 bases, leaving 5 bases of the junction unmatched. The germline V gene encodes CDR1 WSHSY and CDR2 SAAADI. This CDR3 has 13 residues.

A remark on this clone: Relative to the germline gene, one junction end is altered; a read error may explain this. The chain combines TRBV27 with TRBJ2-5, with TRBD2 matching 11 bases. The germline V gene has CDR1 MNHEY and CDR2 SMNVEV (reference sequence). The CDR3 is made up of 17 amino acids. The DNA for the CDR3 is TGTGCCAGCAGTTTATCGCTAGCGGGGGGTATCCAAGAGATCCAGTACTTC. This gives the protein CASSLSLAGGIQEIQYF.

J is TRBJ1-2 and V is TRBV27; weak D call: TRBD1 (5 bases). The CDR3 covers 13 residues. Trimming left V 7 bases short and J 4 bases short, with 13 bases between. Germline values: CDR1 MNHEY, CDR2 SMNVEV (reference sequence). This chain's CDR3 is CASTAGQGYGYTF. CDR3 DNA: TGTGCCAGCACGGCGGGGCAGGGCTATGGCTACACCTTC.

There are many counts of this clone. This chain links TRBV6-6 with TRBJ1-5; D is unclear. CDR1 MNHNY and CDR2 SVGAGI come from the germline V gene (reference sequence). The CDR3 sequence is 11 residues long. V was shortened by 5 bases and J by 7 bases, with 6 bases between the two germline ends. CDR3 bases: TGTGCCAGCAGTGATGGCCAGCCCCAGCATTTT. Protein product: CASSDGQPQHF.

The chain employs TRBV4-3 and TRBJ1-2, with TRBD1 matching over 12 bases. Per the germline V gene, CDR1 is LGHNA and CDR2 is YSLEER. This CDR3 region has 16 residues. V shed 3 bases and J 5 bases; nucleotides not matched to a gene: 7. CDR3 region: CASSHPGQGALYGYTF. The CDR3 bases are TGCGCCAGCAGCCATCCGGGACAGGGGGCGTTGTATGGCTACACCTTC.

The chain couples TRBV7-2 to TRBJ2-7, with D uncertain. The germline gives CDR1 SGHTA, CDR2 FQGNSA. With 8 bases removed from V and 3 bases from J, the gap between germline ends came to 11 bases. The CDR3 totals 12 residues. CDR3 loop: CASSPPNYEQYF. CDR3 nucleotide sequence: TGTGCCAGCTCTCCCCCTAACTACGAGCAGTACTTC. The full variable domain, rest sourced from reference TRBV7-2 and TRBJ2-7, is GAGVSQSPSNKVTEKGKDVELRCDPISGHTALYWYRQSLGQGLEFLIYFQGNSAPDKSGLPSDRFSAERTGGSVSTLTIQRTQQEDSAVYLCASSPPNYEQYFGPGTRLTVT.

The rearrangement uses TRBV4-3 and TRBJ2-7; D may be TRBD1 (5 bases). The V gene lost 0 bases and the J gene lost 2 bases, with 20 bases spanning the gap. Germline assignment: CDR1 LGHNA and CDR2 YSLEER. The CDR3 sequence is 18 residues long. DNA for the CDR3: TGCGCCAGCAGCCAAGATAGAAGGATAGGGGTCCCACCCTACGAGCAGTACTTC. It encodes CASSQDRRIGVPPYEQYF.

A remark on this clone: Additional DNA sequences in this sample encode the identical CDR3. V usage is TRBV4-1 and J usage is TRBJ1-2; D is ambiguous. The ends were cut back, 0 bases at V and 0 bases at J, with 8 bases in the middle. From germline, CDR1 is MGHRA and CDR2 YSYEKL. The CDR3 length is 15 residues. The CDR3 bases are TGCGCCAGCAGCCAAGAGGGTGGAGCTAACTATGGCTACACCTTC. Translating gives CASSQEGGANYGYTF.

This rearrangement joins TRBV3-1 (or the pseudogene TRBV3-2) to TRBJ1-2, with 11 bases aligning to TRBD1. Germline V lookup: CDR1 LGHDT, CDR2 YNNKEL (reference sequence). V shed 4 bases, J shed 0 bases, and the junction held 10 bases outside the gene matches. The CDR3 extends over 18 amino acids. The CDR3 nucleotides read TGTGCCAGCAGCCCACAAGGGACAGGGGGTTTCGCTAACTATGGCTACACCTTC. Translated, it gives CASSPQGTGGFANYGYTF.

The chain has TRBV10-3 and TRBJ1-2; the D is unclear. The CDR3 has 13 amino acids. Trimming removed 6 bases at V and 6 bases at J, with 14 bases between. Looked up from germline, CDR1 is ENHRY and CDR2 is SYGVKD. CDR3 residues: CAIRAAQRDGYTF. The CDR3 coding sequence is TGTGCCATCAGGGCCGCACAACGGGATGGCTACACCTTC.

The V gene is TRBV5-1, the J gene TRBJ2-7; tentatively, D is TRBD1 (5 bases). The CDR3 has 13 residues. Germline CDR1 and CDR2: SGHRS and YFSETQ. V lost 0 bases and J lost 10, with 14 bases in between. The CDR3 nucleotides read TGCGCCAGCAGCTTGGAGAACAGGTTAACCCAGTACTTC. This sequence encodes CASSLENRLTQYF.

V and J are TRBV7-2 and TRBJ2-1; 9 positions agree with TRBD1. Germline trimming cut 5 bases from V and 5 bases from J; bases unmatched to any gene: 7. The CDR3 sequence is 15 residues long. Germline assignment: CDR1 SGHTA and CDR2 FQGNSA. DNA of the CDR3: TGTGCCAGCAGCCCAGGGACAGGGAGGAACAATGAGCAGTTCTTC. Residues: CASSPGTGRNNEQFF.

The chain carries TRBV3-1 (or the pseudogene TRBV3-2) and TRBJ1-4; D perhaps matches TRBD1 (5 bases). The CDR3 is 16 amino acids. Germline CDR1 reads LGHDT; CDR2 reads YNNKEL (reference sequence). Trimming removed 4 bases at V and 5 bases at J, with 17 bases between. The CDR3 DNA reads TGTGCCAGCAGCCCCAGATCCGGGACTAGGAATGAAAAACTGTTTTTT. It encodes CASSPRSGTRNEKLFF.